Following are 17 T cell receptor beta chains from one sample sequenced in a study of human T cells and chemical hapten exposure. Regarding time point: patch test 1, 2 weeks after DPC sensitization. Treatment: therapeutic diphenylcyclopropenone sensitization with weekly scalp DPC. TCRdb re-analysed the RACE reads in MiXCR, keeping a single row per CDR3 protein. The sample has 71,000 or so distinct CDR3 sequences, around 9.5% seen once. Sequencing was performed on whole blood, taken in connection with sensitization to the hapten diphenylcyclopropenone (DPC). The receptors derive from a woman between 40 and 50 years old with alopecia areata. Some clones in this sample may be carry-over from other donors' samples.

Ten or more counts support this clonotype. Here the CDR3 reads CSARGGQGAFQPQHF. DNA for the CDR3: TGCAGTGCTAGGGGAGGACAGGGGGCCTTTCAGCCCCAGCATTTT. This chain connects TRBV20-1 to TRBJ1-5; 11 bases are shared with TRBD1. V dropped 3 bases and J dropped 6; count of bases not matched to a gene: 7. From germline, CDR1 is DFQATT and CDR2 SNEGSKA (reference sequence). This CDR3 has 15 amino acids.

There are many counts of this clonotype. The CDR3 protein is CATSRDMHEQYF. For the CDR3, the DNA is TGTGCCACCAGCAGAGATATGCACGAGCAGTACTTC. The rearrangement joins TRBV15 to TRBJ2-7; D call uncertain. The V gene's germline CDR1 is LNHNV and CDR2 YYDKDF (reference sequence). Trimming cost V 0 bases and J 5 bases, with 5 bases left between them. The CDR3 is made up of 12 amino acids.

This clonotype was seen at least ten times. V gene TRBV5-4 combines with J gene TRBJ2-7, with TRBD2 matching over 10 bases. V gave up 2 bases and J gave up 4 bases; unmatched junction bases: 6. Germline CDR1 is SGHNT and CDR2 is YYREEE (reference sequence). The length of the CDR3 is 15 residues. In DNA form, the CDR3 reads TGTGCCAGCAGCTTACCGGGACTAGCGTCATACGAGCAGTACTTC. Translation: CASSLPGLASYEQYF.

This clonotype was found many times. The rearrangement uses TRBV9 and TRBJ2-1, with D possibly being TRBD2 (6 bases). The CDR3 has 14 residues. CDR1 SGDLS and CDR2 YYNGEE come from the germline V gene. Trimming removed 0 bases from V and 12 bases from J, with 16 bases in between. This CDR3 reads CASSVGLGLSWQFF. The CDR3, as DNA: TGTGCCAGCAGCGTAGGTCTGGGACTTAGTTGGCAGTTCTTC.

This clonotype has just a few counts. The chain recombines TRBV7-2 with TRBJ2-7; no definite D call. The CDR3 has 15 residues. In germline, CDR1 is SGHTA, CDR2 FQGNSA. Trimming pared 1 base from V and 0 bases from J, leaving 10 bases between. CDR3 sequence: CASSLVTDGSYEQYF. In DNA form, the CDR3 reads TGTGCCAGCAGCTTAGTTACGGACGGCTCCTACGAGCAGTACTTC.

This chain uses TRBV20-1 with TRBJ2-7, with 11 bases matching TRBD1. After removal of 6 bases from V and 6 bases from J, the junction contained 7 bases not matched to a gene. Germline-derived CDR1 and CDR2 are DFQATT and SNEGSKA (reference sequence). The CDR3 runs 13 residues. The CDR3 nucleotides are TGCAGTGCCCTTTGGACAGGGGGCGGCGAGCAGTACTTC. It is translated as CSALWTGGGEQYF.

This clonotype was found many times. The CDR3 DNA reads as TGTGCCAGCAAGGGGAATGAGCAGTTCTTC. It encodes CASKGNEQFF. V gene TRBV11-2 combines with J gene TRBJ2-1; a weak D match, TRBD1 (5 bases). CDR1 SGHAT and CDR2 FQNNGV come from the germline V gene. The CDR3 is 10 residues long. V lost 7 bases, J lost 7 bases, and 5 bases lay in between.

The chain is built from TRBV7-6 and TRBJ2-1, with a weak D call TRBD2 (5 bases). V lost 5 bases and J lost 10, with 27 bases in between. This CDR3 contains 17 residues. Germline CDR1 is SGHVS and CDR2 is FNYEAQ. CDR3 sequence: CASSPHLSKPRADEQFF. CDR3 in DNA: TGTGCCAGCAGCCCTCACCTTTCAAAGCCGCGGGCCGACGAGCAGTTCTTC.

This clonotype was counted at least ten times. CDR3 coding DNA: TGTGCCAGCAGCGCGACAGCTAACACCGGGGAGCTGTTTTTT. Translation gives CASSATANTGELFF. V usage is TRBV7-7 and J usage is TRBJ2-2; D may be TRBD1 (5 bases). The CDR3 runs 14 residues. V was cut by 5 bases and J by 2 bases, with 9 bases left in between. Germline values: CDR1 SSHAT, CDR2 FNYEAQ (reference sequence).

The CDR3: CSVSDFNQPQHF. CDR3 coding DNA: TGCAGCGTCAGTGACTTCAATCAGCCCCAGCATTTT. The chain is built from TRBV29-1 and TRBJ1-5; no reliable D call. The germline V and J ends were trimmed by 6 bases and 3 bases, with 9 bases remaining between them. The CDR3 sequence is 12 residues long. From germline, CDR1 is SQVTM and CDR2 ANQGSEA.

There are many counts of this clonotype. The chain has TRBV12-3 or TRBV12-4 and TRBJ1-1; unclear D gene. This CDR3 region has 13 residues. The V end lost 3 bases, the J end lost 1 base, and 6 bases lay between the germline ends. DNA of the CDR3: TGTGCCAGCAGTTTGCGGGGGAACACTGAAGCTTTCTTT. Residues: CASSLRGNTEAFF.

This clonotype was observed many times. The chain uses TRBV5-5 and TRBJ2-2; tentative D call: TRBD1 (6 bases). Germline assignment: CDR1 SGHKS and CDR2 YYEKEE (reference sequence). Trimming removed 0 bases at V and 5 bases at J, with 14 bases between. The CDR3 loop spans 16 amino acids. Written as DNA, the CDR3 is TGTGCCAGCAGCTTGGGGGCAGGGGAGCTGACCGGGGAGCTGTTTTTT. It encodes CASSLGAGELTGELFF.

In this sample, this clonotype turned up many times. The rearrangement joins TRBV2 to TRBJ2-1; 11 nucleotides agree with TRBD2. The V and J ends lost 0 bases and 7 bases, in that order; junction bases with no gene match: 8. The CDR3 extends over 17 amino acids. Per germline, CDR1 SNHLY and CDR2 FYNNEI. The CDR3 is CASSEALGPSGGNEQFF. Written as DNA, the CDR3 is TGTGCCAGCAGTGAAGCGCTTGGGCCTAGCGGGGGGAATGAGCAGTTCTTC. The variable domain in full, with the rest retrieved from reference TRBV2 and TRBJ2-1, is EPEVTQTPSHQVTQMGQEVILRCVPISNHLYFYWYRQILGQKVEFLVSFYNNEISEKSEIFDDQFSVERPDGSNFTLKIRSTKLEDSAMYFCASSEALGPSGGNEQFFGPGTRLTVL.

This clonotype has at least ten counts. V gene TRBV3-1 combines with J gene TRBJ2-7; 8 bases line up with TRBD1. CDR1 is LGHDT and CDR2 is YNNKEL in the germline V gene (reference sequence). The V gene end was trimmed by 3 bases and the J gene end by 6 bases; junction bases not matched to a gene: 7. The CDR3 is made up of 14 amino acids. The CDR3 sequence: CASSHGTGPREQYF. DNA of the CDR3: TGTGCCAGCAGCCACGGGACAGGTCCCCGCGAGCAGTACTTC.

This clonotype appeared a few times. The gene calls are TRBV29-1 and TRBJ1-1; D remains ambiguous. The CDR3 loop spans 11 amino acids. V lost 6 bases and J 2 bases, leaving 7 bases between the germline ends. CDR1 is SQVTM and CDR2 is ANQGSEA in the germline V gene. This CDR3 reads CSVAFNTEAFF. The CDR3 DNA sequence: TGCAGCGTGGCTTTTAACACTGAAGCTTTCTTT. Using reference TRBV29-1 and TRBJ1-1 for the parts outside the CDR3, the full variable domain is SAVISQKPSRDICQRGTSLTIQCQVDSQVTMMFWYRQQPGQSLTLIATANQGSEATYESGFVIDKFPISRPNLTFSTLTVSNMSPEDSSIYLCSVAFNTEAFFGQGTRLTVV.

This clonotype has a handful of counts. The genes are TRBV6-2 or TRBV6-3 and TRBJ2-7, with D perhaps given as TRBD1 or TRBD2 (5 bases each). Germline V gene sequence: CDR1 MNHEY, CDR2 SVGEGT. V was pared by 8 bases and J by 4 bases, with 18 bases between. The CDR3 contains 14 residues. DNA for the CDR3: TGTGCCAGCTCTCCCCGGGACCTCGATTACGAGCAGTACTTC. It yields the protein CASSPRDLDYEQYF.

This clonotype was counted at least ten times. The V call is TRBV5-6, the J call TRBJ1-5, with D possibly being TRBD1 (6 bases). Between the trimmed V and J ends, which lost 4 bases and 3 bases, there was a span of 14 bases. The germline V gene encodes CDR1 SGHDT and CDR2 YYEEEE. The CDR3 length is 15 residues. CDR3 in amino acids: CASSPYGGLNQPQHF. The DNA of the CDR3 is TGTGCCAGCAGCCCATATGGGGGGCTCAATCAGCCCCAGCATTTT.